What follows are 5 T cell receptor beta chains derived from one specimen sequenced in a study of CD8 T cells in Susac syndrome. After extraction with the RNeasy kit, 0.5 to 1 ug of the RNA was reverse transcribed using random hexamers. One entry per CDR3 protein, called by TCRdb with MiXCR from the immunoSEQ multiplex PCR reads. Among over 95,000 distinct CDR3 sequences listed, 80% to 95% were seen once. Input material: CD4+ T cells from PBMCs. These receptors all stem from a human donor in good health.

The chain is built from TRBV7-2 and TRBJ2-7; tentative D call: TRBD2 (6 bases). CDR3 size: 14 residues. Per the germline V gene, CDR1 is SGHTA and CDR2 is FQGNSA. V dropped 5 bases and J dropped 3 bases, with 14 bases sitting between them. CDR3 residues: CASSPGGISYEQYF. The CDR3 DNA follows: TGTGCCAGCAGCCCCGGAGGGATCAGCTACGAGCAGTACTTC.

The rearrangement uses TRBV3-1 and TRBJ2-1; tentatively, D is TRBD1 or TRBD2 (5 bases each). V lost 4 bases and J 1 base, leaving 11 bases between the germline ends. CDR3 length equals 15 residues. Germline V lookup: CDR1 LGHDT, CDR2 YNNKEL (reference sequence). The CDR3 nucleotides are TGTGCCAGCAGCCCCGGGACGAGGTCCTACAATGAGCAGTTCTTC. Encoded protein: CASSPGTRSYNEQFF.

The chain carries TRBV29-1 and TRBJ1-1; D is undetermined. CDR1 is SQVTM, CDR2 ANQGSEA, per germline. V lost 7 bases and J 2 bases, leaving 17 bases between the germline ends. The CDR3 spans 14 residues. CDR3 bases: TGCAGCGCCACGGCCGACTCCTATAACACTGAAGCTTTCTTT. Its translation: CSATADSYNTEAFF.

The V gene is TRBV2, the J gene TRBJ2-1, with D possibly being TRBD2 (7 bases). Germline values: CDR1 SNHLY, CDR2 FYNNEI. V lost 9 bases and J 6 bases, leaving 12 bases between the germline ends. The CDR3 is 12 amino acids. The CDR3 is CARGGGPNEQFF. In nucleotides, the CDR3 is TGTGCCAGAGGGGGGGGACCCAATGAGCAGTTCTTC.

This clonotype has just a few counts. The chain is built from TRBV14 and TRBJ2-7, with a tentative D call TRBD1 (6 bases). The V and J ends lost 8 bases and 3 bases respectively, with 11 bases between them. From germline, CDR1 is SGHDN and CDR2 FVKESK. The CDR3 loop spans 12 amino acids. In DNA, the CDR3 is TGTGCCAGCGCAGGGGACCGCTACGAGCAGTACTTC. Its translation is CASAGDRYEQYF.